The T cell receptor beta chain described here comes from a study of blood T cell repertoires in COVID-19. V shed 3 bases and J 6 bases; nucleotides not matched to a gene: 8. Germline V lookup: CDR1 MNHEY, CDR2 SVGEGT. This CDR3 has 16 residues. Assay: immunoSEQ multiplex PCR; the TCRdb copy retains only in-frame clones and omits some. This repertoire shows 75,000 to 90,000 clones, around 80% found once; its top ten account for around 12%. Source material: peripheral blood. This receptor was taken from a woman aged 40-49 years with active or convalescent COVID-19. The J gene is TRBJ2-1, the V gene TRBV6-2 or TRBV6-3, with 10 bases identical to TRBD1. CDR3 nucleotide sequence: TGTGCCAGCAGTTATTCCGGGACAGGGGCATTCAATGAGCAGTTCTTC. Protein sequence: CASSYSGTGAFNEQFF.